This T cell receptor (beta chain) was sequenced in a study of CD8 T cells in Susac syndrome. Study-wide results and caveats: The study conceded that its TCR sequencing and HLA analysis involved relatively few individuals.

Negative isolation yielded CD4+ and CD8+ T cells, and FACS enriched TEMRA cells. RNA was extracted with the RNeasy kit, and a quantity of roughly 0.5 to 1 ug was reverse transcribed using random hexamers. Across 54 Vbeta and 13 Jbeta, TCR beta CDR3 was amplified with immunoSEQ multiplex PCR. TCRdb redid the calling of the immunoSEQ multiplex PCR reads with MiXCR, one entry per CDR3 protein. The sample has 350,000 to 550,000 distinct CDR3 sequences, more than 70% seen once. This CDR3 is built from 19 residues. Trimming stripped 0 bases from V and 0 bases from J, with 21 bases between. The V gene's germline CDR1 is MGHRA and CDR2 YSYEKL. A word on this clonotype: Its antigen is still unknown.

This receptor was taken from a human donor with multiple sclerosis. The sequencing input was CD8+ T cells from PBMCs. The chain carries TRBV4-1 and TRBJ2-7; weak D call: TRBD2 (5 bases). CDR3 protein: CASSQDSVLGGLDSYEQYF. The CDR3 nucleotides are TGCGCCAGCAGCCAAGATAGCGTTCTCGGCGGACTGGACTCCTACGAGCAGTACTTC.